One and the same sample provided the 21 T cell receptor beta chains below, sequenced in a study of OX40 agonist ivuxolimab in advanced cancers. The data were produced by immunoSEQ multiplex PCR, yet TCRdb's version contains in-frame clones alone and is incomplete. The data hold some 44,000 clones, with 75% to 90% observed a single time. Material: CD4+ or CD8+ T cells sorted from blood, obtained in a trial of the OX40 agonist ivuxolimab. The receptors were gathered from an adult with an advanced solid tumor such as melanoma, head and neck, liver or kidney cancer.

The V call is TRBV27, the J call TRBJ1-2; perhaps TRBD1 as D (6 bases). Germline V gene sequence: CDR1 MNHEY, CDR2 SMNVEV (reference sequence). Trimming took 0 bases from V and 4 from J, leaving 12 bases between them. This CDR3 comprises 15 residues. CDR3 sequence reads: CASSLSLGGIYGYTF. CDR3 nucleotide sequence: TGTGCCAGCAGTTTATCGTTAGGGGGTATCTATGGCTACACCTTC.

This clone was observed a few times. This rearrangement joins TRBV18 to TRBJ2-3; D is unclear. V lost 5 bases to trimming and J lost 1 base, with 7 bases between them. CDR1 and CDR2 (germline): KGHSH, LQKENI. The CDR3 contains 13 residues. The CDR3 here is CASSSGGTDTQYF. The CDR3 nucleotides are TGTGCCAGCTCAAGTGGCGGCACAGATACGCAGTATTTT.

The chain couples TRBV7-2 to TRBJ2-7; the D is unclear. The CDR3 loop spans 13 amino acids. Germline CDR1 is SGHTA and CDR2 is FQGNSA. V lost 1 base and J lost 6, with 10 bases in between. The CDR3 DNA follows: TGTGCCAGCAGCTTAGTGCCGGTTCCCGAGCAGTACTTC. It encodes CASSLVPVPEQYF.

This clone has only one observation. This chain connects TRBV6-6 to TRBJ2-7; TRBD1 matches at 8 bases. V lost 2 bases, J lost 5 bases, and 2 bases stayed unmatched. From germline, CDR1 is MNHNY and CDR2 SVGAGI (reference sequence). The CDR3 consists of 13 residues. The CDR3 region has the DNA TGTGCCAGCAGTTACCTGGACAGGGACGAGCAGTACTTC. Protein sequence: CASSYLDRDEQYF.

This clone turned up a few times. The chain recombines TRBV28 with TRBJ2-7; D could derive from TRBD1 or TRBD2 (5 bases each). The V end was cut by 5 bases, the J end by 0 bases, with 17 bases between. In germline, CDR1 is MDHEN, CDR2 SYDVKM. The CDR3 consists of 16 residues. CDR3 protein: CASSPPGPRSSYEQYF. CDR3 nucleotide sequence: TGTGCCAGCAGTCCTCCGGGACCGAGGAGCTCCTACGAGCAGTACTTC.

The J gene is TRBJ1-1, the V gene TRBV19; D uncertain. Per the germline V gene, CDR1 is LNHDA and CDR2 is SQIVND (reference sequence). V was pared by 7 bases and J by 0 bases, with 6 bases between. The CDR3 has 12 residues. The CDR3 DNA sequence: TGTGCCAGTACACGCCTGAACACTGAAGCTTTCTTT. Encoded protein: CASTRLNTEAFF.

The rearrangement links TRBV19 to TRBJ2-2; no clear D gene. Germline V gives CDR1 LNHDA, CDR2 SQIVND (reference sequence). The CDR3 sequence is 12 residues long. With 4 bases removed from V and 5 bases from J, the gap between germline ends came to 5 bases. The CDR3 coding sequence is TGTGCCAGTAGTAGGGAAACCGGGGAGCTGTTTTTT. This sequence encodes CASSRETGELFF.

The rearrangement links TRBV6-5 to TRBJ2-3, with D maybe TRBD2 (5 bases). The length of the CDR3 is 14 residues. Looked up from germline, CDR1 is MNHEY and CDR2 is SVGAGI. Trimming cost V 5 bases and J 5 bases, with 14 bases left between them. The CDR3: CASSPRPAGDTQYF. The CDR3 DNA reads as TGTGCCAGCAGTCCCCGGCCTGCGGGAGATACGCAGTATTTT.

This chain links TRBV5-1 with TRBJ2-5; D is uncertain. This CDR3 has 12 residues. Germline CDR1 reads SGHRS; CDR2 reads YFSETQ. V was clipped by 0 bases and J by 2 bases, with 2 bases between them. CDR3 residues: CASSLAQETQYF. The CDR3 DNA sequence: TGCGCCAGCAGCTTGGCTCAAGAGACCCAGTACTTC.

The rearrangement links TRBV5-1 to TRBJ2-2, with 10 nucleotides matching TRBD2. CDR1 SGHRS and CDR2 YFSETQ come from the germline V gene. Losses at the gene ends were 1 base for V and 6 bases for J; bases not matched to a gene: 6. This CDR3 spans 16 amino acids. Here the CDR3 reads CASSLSGTSVAGELFF. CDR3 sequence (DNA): TGCGCCAGCAGCTTGTCGGGGACTAGCGTTGCCGGGGAGCTGTTTTTT.

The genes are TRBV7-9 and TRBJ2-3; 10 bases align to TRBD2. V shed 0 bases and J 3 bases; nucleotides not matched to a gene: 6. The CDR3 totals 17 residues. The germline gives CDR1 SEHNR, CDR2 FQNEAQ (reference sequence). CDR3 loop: CASSLAGTSGVTDTQYF. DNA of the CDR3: TGTGCCAGCAGCTTAGCCGGTACTAGCGGGGTTACAGATACGCAGTATTTT.

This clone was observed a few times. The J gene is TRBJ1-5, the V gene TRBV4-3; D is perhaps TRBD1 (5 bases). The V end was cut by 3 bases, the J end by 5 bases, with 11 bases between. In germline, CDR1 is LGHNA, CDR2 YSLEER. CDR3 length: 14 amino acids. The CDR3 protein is CASSQGVVDQPQHF. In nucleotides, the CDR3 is TGCGCCAGCAGCCAGGGGGTTGTAGATCAGCCCCAGCATTTT.

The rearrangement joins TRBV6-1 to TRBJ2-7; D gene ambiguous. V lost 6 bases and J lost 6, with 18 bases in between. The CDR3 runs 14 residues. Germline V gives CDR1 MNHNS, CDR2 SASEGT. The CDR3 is CASRVHSGQSEQYF. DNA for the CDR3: TGTGCCAGCAGGGTCCACAGTGGTCAGTCCGAGCAGTACTTC.

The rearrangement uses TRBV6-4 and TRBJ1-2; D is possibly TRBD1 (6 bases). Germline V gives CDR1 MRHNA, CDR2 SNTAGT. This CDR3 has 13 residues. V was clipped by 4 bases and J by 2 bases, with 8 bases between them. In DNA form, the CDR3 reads TGTGCCAGCAGTGCCGACAGGAACTATGGCTACACCTTC. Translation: CASSADRNYGYTF.

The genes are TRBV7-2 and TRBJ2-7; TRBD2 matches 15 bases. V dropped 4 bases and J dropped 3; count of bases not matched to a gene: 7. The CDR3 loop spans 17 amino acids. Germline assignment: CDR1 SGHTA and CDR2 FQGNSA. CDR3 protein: CASSWAPGLAGGYEQYF. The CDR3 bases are TGTGCCAGCAGCTGGGCCCCGGGACTAGCGGGAGGCTACGAGCAGTACTTC.

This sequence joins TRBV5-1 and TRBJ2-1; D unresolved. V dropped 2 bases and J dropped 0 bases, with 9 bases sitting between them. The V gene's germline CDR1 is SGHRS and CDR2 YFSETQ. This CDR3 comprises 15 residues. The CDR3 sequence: CASSLSSYSYNEQFF. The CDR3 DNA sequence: TGCGCCAGCAGCTTAAGCAGCTACTCCTACAATGAGCAGTTCTTC.

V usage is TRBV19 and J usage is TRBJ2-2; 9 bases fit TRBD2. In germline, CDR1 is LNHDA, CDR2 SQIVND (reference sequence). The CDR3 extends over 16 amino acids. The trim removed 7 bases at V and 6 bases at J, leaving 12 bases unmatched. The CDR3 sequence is CASTPKAGGGPGELFF. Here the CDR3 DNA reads TGTGCCAGTACCCCCAAGGCGGGAGGGGGGCCCGGGGAGCTGTTTTTT.

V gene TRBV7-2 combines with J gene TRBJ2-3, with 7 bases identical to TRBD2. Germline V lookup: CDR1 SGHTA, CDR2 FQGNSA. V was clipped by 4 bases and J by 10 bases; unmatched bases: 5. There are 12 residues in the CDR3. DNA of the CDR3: TGTGCCAGCAGCTCGCCGACTAGCCCGCAGTATTTT. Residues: CASSSPTSPQYF.

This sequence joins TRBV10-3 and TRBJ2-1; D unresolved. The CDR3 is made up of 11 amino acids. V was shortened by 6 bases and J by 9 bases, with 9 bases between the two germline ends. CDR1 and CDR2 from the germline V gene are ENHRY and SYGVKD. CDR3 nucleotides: TGTGCCATCAGCATAGACGGTGAGCAGTTCTTC. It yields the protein CAISIDGEQFF.

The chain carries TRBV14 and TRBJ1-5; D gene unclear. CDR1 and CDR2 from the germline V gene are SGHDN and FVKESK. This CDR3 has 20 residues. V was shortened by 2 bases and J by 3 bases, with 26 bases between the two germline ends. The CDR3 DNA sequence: TGTGCCAGCAGCCAAAGTGCCGTAAGGGAGCGGCGCGCTATCAATCAGCCCCAGCATTTT. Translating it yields CASSQSAVRERRAINQPQHF.

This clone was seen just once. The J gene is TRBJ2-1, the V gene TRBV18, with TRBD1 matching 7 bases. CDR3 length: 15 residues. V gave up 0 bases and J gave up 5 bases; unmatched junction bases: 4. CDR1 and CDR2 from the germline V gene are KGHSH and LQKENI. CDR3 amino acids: CASSPPGQTNNEQFF. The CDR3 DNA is TGTGCCAGCTCACCACCGGGACAGACAAACAATGAGCAGTTCTTC.